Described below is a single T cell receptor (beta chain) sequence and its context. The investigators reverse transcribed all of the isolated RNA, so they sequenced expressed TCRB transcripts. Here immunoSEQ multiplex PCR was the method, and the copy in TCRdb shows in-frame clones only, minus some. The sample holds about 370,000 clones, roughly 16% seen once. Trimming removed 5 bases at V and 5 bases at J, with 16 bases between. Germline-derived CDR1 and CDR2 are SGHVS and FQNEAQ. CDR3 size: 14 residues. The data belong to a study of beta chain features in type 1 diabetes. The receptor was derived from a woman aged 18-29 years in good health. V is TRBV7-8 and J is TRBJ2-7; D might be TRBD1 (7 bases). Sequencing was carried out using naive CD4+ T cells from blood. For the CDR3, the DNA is TGTGCCAGCAGCCACTCAGGGGGGTTCCACGAGCAGTACTTC. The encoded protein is CASSHSGGFHEQYF.